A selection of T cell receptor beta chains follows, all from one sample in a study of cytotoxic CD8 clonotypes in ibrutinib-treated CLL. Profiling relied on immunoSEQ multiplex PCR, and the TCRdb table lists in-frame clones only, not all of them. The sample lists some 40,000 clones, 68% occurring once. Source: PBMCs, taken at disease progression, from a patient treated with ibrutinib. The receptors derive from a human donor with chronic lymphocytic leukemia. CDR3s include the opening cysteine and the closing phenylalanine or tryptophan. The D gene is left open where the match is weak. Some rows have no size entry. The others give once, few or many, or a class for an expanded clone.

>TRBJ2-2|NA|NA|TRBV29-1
TGCAGCGCCGTGGCGGGATCTAACACCGGGGAGCTGTTTTTT
CSAVAGSNTGELFF
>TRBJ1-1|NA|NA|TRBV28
TGTGCCACCCAGGGGAACACTGAAGCTTTCTTT
CATQGNTEAFF
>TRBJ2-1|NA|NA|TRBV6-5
TGTGCCAGCAGGGTTCGATTTACGCACAATGAGCAGTTCTTC
CASRVRFTHNEQFF
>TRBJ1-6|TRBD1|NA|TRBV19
TGTGCCAGTAGCAGGACAGGGTCCAATTCACCCCTCCACTTT
CASSRTGSNSPLHF
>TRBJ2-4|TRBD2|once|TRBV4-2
TGTGCCAGCAGCCAAGCGGGGGTAGCGGGAGGCAGAAAAAACATTCAGTACTTC
CASSQAGVAGGRKNIQYF
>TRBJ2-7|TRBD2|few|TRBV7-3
TGTGCCAGCAGCTTAACCGTAGAGGGGACTAAGAACTTC
CASSLTVEGTKNF
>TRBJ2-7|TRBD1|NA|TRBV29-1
TGCAGCGTTGAGTACAGGGGGCGATACGAGCAGTACTTC
CSVEYRGRYEQYF
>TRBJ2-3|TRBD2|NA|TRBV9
TGTGCCAGCAGCGTAGGGCTGGAAGCGGGACCAAGCACAGATACGCAGTATTTT
CASSVGLEAGPSTDTQYF
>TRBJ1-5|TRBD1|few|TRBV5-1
TGCGCCAGCAGCCAGGGGGAAGGAGGCAATCAGCCCCAGCATTTT
CASSQGEGGNQPQHF
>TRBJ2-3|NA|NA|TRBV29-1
TGCAGCGTTGTCCCCAGGGGAATCGAAGTTACGCAGTATTTT
CSVVPRGIEVTQYF
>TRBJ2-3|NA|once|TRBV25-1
TGTGCCAGCAGTCCGGCGGTGGGAACAGATACGCAGTATTTT
CASSPAVGTDTQYF
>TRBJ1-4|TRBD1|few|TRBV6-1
TGTGCCAGCAGTGTCAGGGGGCAGGGTGAAAAACTGTTTTTT
CASSVRGQGEKLFF
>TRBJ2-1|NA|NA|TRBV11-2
TGTGCCAGCAGCCTAGGGCTAGCTGCCTACAATGAGCAGTTCTTC
CASSLGLAAYNEQFF
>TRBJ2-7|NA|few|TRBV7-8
TGTGCCAGCAGCCCGAGAGAATACTACGAGCAGTACTTC
CASSPREYYEQYF
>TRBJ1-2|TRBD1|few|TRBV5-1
TGCGCCAGCAGCTTGGAGAACAGGGGGAATGGCTACACCTTC
CASSLENRGNGYTF
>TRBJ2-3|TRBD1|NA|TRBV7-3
TGTGCCAGCAGCAAACGTGGGACAGGGGATGGAGATACGCAGTATTTT
CASSKRGTGDGDTQYF
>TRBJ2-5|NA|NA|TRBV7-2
TGTGCCAGCAGCTTAGAATGGAACCAAGAGACCCAGTACTTC
CASSLEWNQETQYF
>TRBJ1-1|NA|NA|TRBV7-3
TGTGCCAGCAGCCCCGCGGGCGGAACAGAGGCAAGCACTGAAGCTTTCTTT
CASSPAGGTEASTEAFF
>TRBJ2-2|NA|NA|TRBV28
TGTGCCAGCACCAGACCCGGGAGGGGGCCTGGGGAGCTGTTTTTT
CASTRPGRGPGELFF
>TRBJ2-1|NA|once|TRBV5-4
TGTGCCAGCAGCTTACAGCAGACTTTCAATGAGCAGTTCTTC
CASSLQQTFNEQFF
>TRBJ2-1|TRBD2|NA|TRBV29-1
TGCAGCAGCGCGCGAGGGACTAGCGGTTACAATGAGCAGTTCTTC
CSSARGTSGYNEQFF
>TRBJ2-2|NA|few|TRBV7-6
TGTGCCAGCAGCTTTGGGGCCCTGAACACCGGGGAGCTGTTTTTT
CASSFGALNTGELFF
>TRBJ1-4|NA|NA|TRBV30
TGTGCCTGGAGTGTATGGGGCGGGATGGGGGAAAAACTGTTTTTT
CAWSVWGGMGEKLFF
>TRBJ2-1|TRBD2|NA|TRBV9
TGTGCCAGCAGCTCCCGACTAGCGAAGGATGGGAATGAGCAGTTCTTC
CASSSRLAKDGNEQFF
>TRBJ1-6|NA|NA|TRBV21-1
TGTGCCAGCAGCAAAGCGCCCCCTTCGGGTAATTCACCCCTCCACTTT
CASSKAPPSGNSPLHF
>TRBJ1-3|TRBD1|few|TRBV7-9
TGTGCCAGCAGCCCGACAGGGAGTTACTCTGGAAACACCATATATTTT
CASSPTGSYSGNTIYF
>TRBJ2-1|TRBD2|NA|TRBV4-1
TGCGCCAGCAGCCCCGCAGGCGGGAGCGGATACAATGAGCAGTTCTTC
CASSPAGGSGYNEQFF
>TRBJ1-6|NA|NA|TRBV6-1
TGTGCCAGTGAGGGCGCAACACCCCTCCACTTT
CASEGATPLHF
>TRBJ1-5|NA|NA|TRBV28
TGTGCCAGCAGTCACCTCCGGGGCCGGGAACAGCCCCAGCATTTT
CASSHLRGREQPQHF
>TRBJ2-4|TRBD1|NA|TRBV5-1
TGCGCCAGCAGCTCCCCAGCGGCAGGGGGCGCGAACATTCAGTACTTC
CASSSPAAGGANIQYF
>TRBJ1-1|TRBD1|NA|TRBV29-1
TGCAGCGGGCGGGACAGGGGGCTGAACACTGAAGCTTTCTTT
CSGRDRGLNTEAFF
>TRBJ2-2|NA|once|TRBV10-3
TGTGCCGTTCGGCGACTAGACCCATCCACCGGGGAGCTGTTTTTT
CAVRRLDPSTGELFF
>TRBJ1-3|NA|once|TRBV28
TGTGCCAGCAGCCTTTCCGGACGTAACTCTGGAAACACCATATATTTT
CASSLSGRNSGNTIYF
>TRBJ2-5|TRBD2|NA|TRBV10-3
TGTGCCATCAGTTGGGGACTAGCGGGAGGGGAGACCCAGTACTTC
CAISWGLAGGETQYF
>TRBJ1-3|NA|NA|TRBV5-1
TGCGCCAGCAGCTTGGCGGGAAACACCATATATTTT
CASSLAGNTIYF
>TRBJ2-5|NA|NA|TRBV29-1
TGCAGCGTTGACAGAGGGGGGGAGACCCAGTACTTC
CSVDRGGETQYF
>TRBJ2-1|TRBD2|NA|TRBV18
TGTGCCAGCTCACCGGATCAATCGGGGGGGACGTTGCCGTTCTTC
CASSPDQSGGTLPFF
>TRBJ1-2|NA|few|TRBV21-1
TGTGCCAGCAGCACACAAGAGGGGGGGCGCATCTATGGCTACACCTTC
CASSTQEGGRIYGYTF
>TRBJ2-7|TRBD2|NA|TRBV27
TGTGCCAGCAGGGGGACTAGCGGGAGGGGTCCCTACGAGCAGTACTTC
CASRGTSGRGPYEQYF
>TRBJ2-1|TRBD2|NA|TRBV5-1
TGCGCCACCAAGCTTGAGGGAGGGCCGCAAAATGAGCAGTTCTTC
CATKLEGGPQNEQFF
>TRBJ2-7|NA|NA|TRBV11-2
TGTGCCAGCAGCTTAGGGGCCAGGGAGATCTACGAGCAGTACTTC
CASSLGAREIYEQYF
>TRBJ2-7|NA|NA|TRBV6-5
TGTGCCAGCAGACCCCCCGACAGGTACGAGCAGTACTTC
CASRPPDRYEQYF